These 22 T cell receptor beta chains came from one sample sequenced in a study of blood T cells in healthy people across ages. With a J-beta primer mix and a sample-barcoded 5' primer, a second PCR ran about 7 to 12 cycles. TCRdb re-analysed the 5' RACE reads in MiXCR, keeping a single row per CDR3 protein. The sample lists about a million distinct CDR3 sequences, 51% occurring once. Sequenced sample: blood. The receptors come from a woman between 55 and 75 years old in good health.

V gene TRBV10-3 combines with J gene TRBJ2-3; D gene unclear. V dropped 2 bases and J dropped 2 bases, with 5 bases sitting between them. Germline V gene data show CDR1 as ENHRY and CDR2 as SYGVKD. This CDR3 is built from 13 residues. The CDR3 here is CAISERYTDTQYF. The CDR3 bases are TGTGCCATCAGTGAGAGGTACACAGATACGCAGTATTTT.

At least ten counts were recorded for this clonotype. The CDR3 bases are TGTGCCAGCAGGGTAGGAATACGGCATGAGCAGTTCTTC. This gives the protein CASRVGIRHEQFF. The rearrangement joins TRBV28 to TRBJ2-1; D is undetermined. The germline gives CDR1 MDHEN, CDR2 SYDVKM. The ends were cut back, 6 bases at V and 8 bases at J, with 14 bases in the middle. This CDR3 comprises 13 residues.

About this clonotype: An end of the junction does not agree with germline; a read error may underlie this. The chain recombines TRBV7-6 with TRBJ2-3, with D hard to call. CDR3 length: 15 residues. Germline CDR1 SGHVS, CDR2 FNYEAQ. CDR3 amino acids: CACSPHLGSTDTQYF. The CDR3 nucleotides are TGTGCCTGCAGCCCACATCTCGGCAGCACAGATACGCAGTATTTT.

J is TRBJ2-7 and V is TRBV4-1; 9 bases are a match to TRBD2. CDR3 length equals 15 residues. V dropped 4 bases and J dropped 2; count of bases not matched to a gene: 6. Germline values: CDR1 MGHRA, CDR2 YSYEKL. Here the CDR3 DNA reads TGCGCCAGCAGCCCCAGGACTAGCGAAACCTACGAGCAGTACTTC. Encoded protein: CASSPRTSETYEQYF.

The V and J genes are TRBV6-6 and TRBJ2-4; D gene unclear. Trimming pared 5 bases from V and 2 bases from J, leaving 10 bases between. CDR1 is MNHNY and CDR2 is SVGAGI in the germline V gene (reference sequence). The CDR3 is 14 residues long. The CDR3 here is CASSTAEPKNIQYF. The CDR3 region has the DNA TGTGCCAGCAGTACCGCCGAGCCCAAAAACATTCAGTACTTC.

The chain is built from TRBV20-1 and TRBJ1-4, with D perhaps matching TRBD1 (5 bases). Per germline, CDR1 DFQATT and CDR2 SNEGSKA (reference sequence). The CDR3 is made up of 14 amino acids. The V end lost 6 bases, the J end lost 8 bases, and 19 bases lay between the germline ends. The CDR3 sequence is CSAPEGNRREKLFF. In DNA, the CDR3 is TGCAGTGCGCCCGAGGGGAATCGGCGGGAAAAACTGTTTTTT.

The V gene is TRBV24-1, the J gene TRBJ2-7, with a possible D match to TRBD2 (5 bases). Germline CDR1 reads KGHDR; CDR2 reads SFDVKD. The V end was cut by 7 bases, the J end by 7 bases, with 19 bases between. The CDR3 length is 14 residues. The CDR3 region is CATSAGRVSNEQYF. The CDR3 DNA reads as TGTGCCACCAGCGCGGGTAGGGTTAGCAATGAGCAGTACTTC.

This clonotype came up a few times. The chain recombines TRBV4-2 with TRBJ2-7, with 11 bases fitting TRBD1. Germline CDR1 reads LGHNA; CDR2 reads YNFKEQ. This CDR3 is built from 16 residues. V shed 0 bases, J shed 4 bases, and the junction held 5 bases outside the gene matches. This CDR3 reads CASSQDRDRGIYEQYF. CDR3 sequence (DNA): TGTGCCAGCAGCCAAGATCGGGACAGGGGGATATACGAGCAGTACTTC.

The gene calls are TRBV27 and TRBJ2-3; the D is unclear. The CDR3 runs 16 residues. Germline-derived CDR1 and CDR2 are MNHEY and SMNVEV (reference sequence). With 5 bases removed from V and 6 bases from J, the gap between germline ends came to 21 bases. CDR3 sequence: CASSASLAVSWDTQYF. CDR3 in DNA: TGTGCCAGCAGTGCCTCCCTGGCTGTTTCGTGGGATACGCAGTATTTT.

The chain combines TRBV5-1 with TRBJ2-7; weak D call: TRBD2 (6 bases). The CDR3 runs 17 residues. V was cut by 4 bases and J by 3 bases, with 23 bases left in between. Germline V gene lookup returns CDR1 SGHRS and CDR2 YFSETQ. The CDR3 DNA reads as TGCGCCAGCAGCCGTCAACCAACTAGCCAAAGAGTCTACGAGCAGTACTTC. It yields the protein CASSRQPTSQRVYEQYF.

This chain joins TRBV4-2 and TRBJ2-1; no reliable D call. This CDR3 contains 17 residues. Per germline, CDR1 LGHNA and CDR2 YNFKEQ. Trimming shortened V by 1 base and J by 1 base, and 14 bases separated the two germline ends. The CDR3: CASSQGRVRDSYNEQFF. CDR3 coding DNA: TGTGCCAGCAGCCAAGGCCGCGTAAGGGATTCCTACAATGAGCAGTTCTTC.

This chain connects TRBV2 to TRBJ1-2; D remains unclear. In germline, CDR1 is SNHLY, CDR2 FYNNEI. The V gene lost 6 bases and the J gene lost 0 bases, with 11 bases spanning the gap. The CDR3 has 14 amino acids. This chain's CDR3 is CASRLQLTNYGYTF. DNA for the CDR3: TGTGCCAGCAGGTTACAGTTGACTAACTATGGCTACACCTTC.

This chain uses TRBV20-1 with TRBJ2-3; 12 nucleotides align to TRBD2. V was pared by 3 bases and J by 6 bases, with 10 bases of the junction left unmatched. Germline V CDR1 and CDR2: DFQATT, SNEGSKA (reference sequence). This CDR3 is 16 amino acids long. The CDR3 reads CSARLTSGRATDTQYF. CDR3 DNA sequence: TGCAGTGCTAGGTTGACTAGCGGGAGAGCAACTGATACGCAGTATTTT.

A few counts support this clonotype. The chain recombines TRBV9 with TRBJ2-3; TRBD2 matches at 13 bases. Germline CDR1 SGDLS, CDR2 YYNGEE. V was pared by 3 bases and J by 4 bases, with 8 bases of the junction left unmatched. There are 17 residues in the CDR3. CDR3 in DNA: TGTGCCAGCAGCGCTGAGGGGACTAGCGGGAACTCAGATACGCAGTATTTT. This codes for CASSAEGTSGNSDTQYF.

The chain has TRBV7-2 and TRBJ2-3; 8 nucleotides match TRBD1. CDR1 is SGHTA and CDR2 is FQGNSA in the germline V gene. J lost 2 bases, V lost 6 bases, and 7 bases had no gene match. The CDR3 runs to 15 residues. CDR3 amino acids: CASSTRTGTTDTQYF. CDR3 coding DNA: TGTGCCAGCAGTACGAGGACAGGGACCACAGATACGCAGTATTTT.

The V call is TRBV5-1, the J call TRBJ2-4; no definite D call. The closer fit of TRBJ2-5 to the DNA end suggests the J call may be wrong. This CDR3 region has 14 residues. CDR1 and CDR2 (germline): SGHRS, YFSETQ. The CDR3 DNA sequence: TGCGCCAGCAGCTTGGAAGCCGCTACGGAGACCCAGTACTTC. Protein product: CASSLEAATETQYF.

Only a few counts were recorded for this clonotype. This rearrangement joins TRBV20-1 to TRBJ2-7, with 9 positions matching TRBD2. Germline trimming cut 1 base from V and 1 base from J; bases unmatched to any gene: 2. The CDR3 totals 14 residues. Per germline, CDR1 DFQATT and CDR2 SNEGSKA (reference sequence). DNA of the CDR3: TGCAGTGCTAGAGTCGGACTAGCGTCCTACGAGCAGTACTTC. Amino acids: CSARVGLASYEQYF.

The chain is built from TRBV20-1 and TRBJ1-5; D might be TRBD1 (5 bases). The CDR3 runs 13 residues. The germline V and J ends were trimmed by 5 bases and 6 bases, with 14 bases remaining between them. CDR1 is DFQATT and CDR2 is SNEGSKA in the germline V gene (reference sequence). The CDR3: CSAGQFVSQPQHF. The CDR3 region has the DNA TGCAGTGCTGGACAATTCGTTAGTCAGCCCCAGCATTTT.

The chain recombines TRBV24-1 with TRBJ2-6; 7 bases are a match to TRBD1. Trimming cost V 3 bases and J 0 bases; bases outside gene matches: 7. This CDR3 region has 18 residues. CDR1 is KGHDR, CDR2 SFDVKD, per germline. CDR3 sequence: CATSDVAGGNSGANVLTF. The CDR3 nucleotides are TGTGCCACCAGTGATGTGGCAGGGGGAAACTCTGGGGCCAACGTCCTGACTTTC.

The chain is built from TRBV4-1 and TRBJ2-3; TRBD1 matches at 8 bases. V shed 5 bases, J shed 4 bases, and the junction held 11 bases outside the gene matches. CDR3 length equals 16 residues. Germline V CDR1 and CDR2: MGHRA, YSYEKL. CDR3 sequence (DNA): TGCGCCAGCAGCGGCGGTTGGACAGGGTTATCAGATACGCAGTATTTT. This gives the protein CASSGGWTGLSDTQYF.

This clonotype occurred a few times. The chain links TRBV25-1 to TRBJ1-4; 9 bases map to TRBD1. With V trimmed by 4 bases and J by 6 bases, 3 bases remained unmatched. CDR1 is MGHDK and CDR2 is SYGVNS in the germline V gene. The CDR3 contains 14 residues. The DNA for the CDR3 is TGTGCCAGCAGTGGCCGGGACAGGGATGAAAAACTGTTTTTT. It is translated as CASSGRDRDEKLFF.

The gene calls are TRBV6-5 and TRBJ2-3; TRBD1 or TRBD2 may be the D gene (5 bases each). Per germline, CDR1 MNHEY and CDR2 SVGAGI. CDR3 length: 14 residues. The ends were cut back, 5 bases at V and 5 bases at J, with 14 bases in the middle. The CDR3, as DNA: TGTGCCAGCAGTAGTCCGGGACGGGAAGATACGCAGTATTTT. Protein product: CASSSPGREDTQYF.